These T cell receptor beta chains were read from a single sample in a study of T cell changes during pregnancy in multiple sclerosis. Clones were sequenced by immunoSEQ multiplex PCR, and TCRdb holds only the in-frame ones, with some missing. The table includes 40,000 to 50,000 clones, roughly 89% detected once. The source was CD4+ T cells from peripheral blood mononuclear cells, collected in the first trimester of pregnancy. The receptors stem from a female donor with multiple sclerosis, enrolled in a pregnancy study. Each CDR3 is given without its conserved first and last residue. Part of the rows lack a size; the others show once, few, many or a class for expanded clones.

clone_size	j_call	v_call	cdr3_aa
NA	TRBJ1-1	TRBV19	ASTPTGLTEAF
NA	TRBJ1-2	TRBV6-5	ASSYDRTYGYT
once	TRBJ1-1	TRBV6-4	ASSLEVGGTEAF
NA	TRBJ1-2	TRBV14	ASSLRVPAEANYGYT
NA	TRBJ1-4	TRBV2	AIPATGDGNELF
NA	TRBJ1-1	TRBV6-4	ASSVQPNTEAF
once	TRBJ1-5	TRBV4-1	ASSQVSAGGNQPQH
NA	TRBJ1-4	TRBV27	ASSLGTGGIPNEKLF
NA	TRBJ2-7	TRBV12-5	ASALDVGTGTYEQY
once	TRBJ2-3	TRBV30	AWSVHRGGDTQY
NA	TRBJ2-7	TRBV25-1	ASSESTDQY
NA	TRBJ2-5	TRBV7-9	ASSPARTGKETQY
NA	TRBJ1-4	TRBV6-6	ASSYPTGEKLF
NA	TRBJ2-2	TRBV5-3	ARSLHSGPNTGELF
NA	TRBJ2-1	TRBV2	ASSYSGRSYNEQF
NA	TRBJ2-6	TRBV27	ASSSTGFVAGANVLT
once	TRBJ2-5	TRBV10-1	ASSESTKWETQY
NA	TRBJ2-3	TRBV18	ASSLASSHTDTQY
NA	TRBJ2-5	TRBV4-3	ASSQNRAGAGETQY
once	TRBJ2-1	TRBV5-5	ASSSRDSPYNEQF